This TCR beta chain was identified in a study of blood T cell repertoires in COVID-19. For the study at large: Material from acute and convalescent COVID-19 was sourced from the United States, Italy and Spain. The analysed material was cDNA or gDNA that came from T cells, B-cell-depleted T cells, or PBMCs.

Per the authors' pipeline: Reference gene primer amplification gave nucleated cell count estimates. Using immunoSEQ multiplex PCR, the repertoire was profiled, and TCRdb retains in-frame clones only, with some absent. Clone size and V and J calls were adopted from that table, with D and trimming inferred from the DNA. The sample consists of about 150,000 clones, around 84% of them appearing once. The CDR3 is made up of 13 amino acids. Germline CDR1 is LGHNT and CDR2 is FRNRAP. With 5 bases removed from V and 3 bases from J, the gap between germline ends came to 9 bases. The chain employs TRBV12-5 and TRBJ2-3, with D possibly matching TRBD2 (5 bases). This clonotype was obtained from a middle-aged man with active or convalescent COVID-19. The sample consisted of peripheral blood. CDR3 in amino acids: CASGARGTDTQYF. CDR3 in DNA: TGTGCTAGTGGTGCCCGGGGTACAGATACGCAGTATTTT.